This T cell receptor beta chain was sequenced for a study of human T cells and chemical hapten exposure (dated by TCRdb to the early 2020s). About the full investigation: For sensitization, 2% DPC in acetone was applied to a 2 cm by 2 cm area of upper inner arm skin. Throughout the study period of around 25 weeks, patients also received therapeutic DPC doses to the scalp every week. Patch testing was performed on the upper back with Finn chambers containing 0.01% DPC, and the patch tests were scored after 6 days according to International Contact Dermatitis Research Group standards. Most of the patients in the cohort were female, and the cohort covered alopecia areata with under or over 50% scalp involvement, alopecia totalis and alopecia universalis. Libraries were pooled for sequencing, and per-sample TCR yields varied mainly because of small differences in library volumes within the pool. Peripheral blood TCR repertoire changes were tracked in vivo in alopecia patients during primary and secondary sensitization to the hapten diphenylcyclopropenone (DPC). Patient blood was sampled pre-sensitization (week 0) and at 2, 6 and about 24 weeks after DPC sensitization. Under 30 alopecia patients gave blood for TCR sequencing at one to four time points (pre-sensitization, 2, 6 and 24 weeks). Beyond this particular receptor, the publication reports: DPC sensitization did not change the number of TCRs with a frequency above 1 in 1000, and there was no evidence of changes in global repertoire structure. Expanded TCRs formed significantly more large CDR3 similarity clusters than pre-sensitization or healthy control sets, consistent with antigen-driven responses. After repeated subsampling, the strength of the expansion versus patch-test correlation and the threshold at which it became significant changed. Because every patient had alopecia, a presumed autoimmune disease, the patients' immune response might differ from that of healthy individuals. Patch test score correlated positively with the number of PT1 expanded TCRs, reaching significance at thresholds 8, 16 and 32 but not at 4.

Trimmed from V: 4 bases; trimmed from J: 4 bases; junction bases lacking a gene match: 7. The CDR3 runs 16 amino acids, cysteine and phenylalanine included. The kept DNA is CDR3 alone, 48 bases in frame from the first base. According to the study, the label for this sample's time point signals: pre-sensitization, week 0. Taken with the paper, the label for treatment or condition translates to: therapeutic diphenylcyclopropenone sensitization with weekly scalp DPC. Blood at each patch-test visit was drawn before the patch test was applied. Patients were eligible if aged 18 to 70, diagnosed with alopecia and judged suitable for DPC therapy, and pregnant patients were excluded. Unfractionated whole blood was collected in Tempus Blood RNA tubes, and total RNA was extracted from that blood. Library generation was performed with RACE. The data were produced on a NextSeq 500. During library preparation, unique molecular identifiers were attached to individual cDNA molecules so that TCRs could be counted quantitatively and reproducibly. For every blood RNA sample, sequencing covered both the TCR alpha and TCR beta chains. On the authors' methods: A median of about 100,000 TCRs per sample was observed, with a range of roughly 23,224 to 700,000. V, J and CDR3 annotation of the TCR reads was performed with the Decombinator software suite. For PS versus PT1 abundance plots, all samples were subsampled to the same number of TCRs (28,000). TCRs were defined as expanded if absent before sensitization and observed at least eight times at the 2-week time point. TCRdb itself trimmed the public reads at Q25 with fastp, ran MiXCR and retained productive beta chains. Rows merge per CDR3 protein into single entries with the most common DNA and genes. TCRdb, not the authors, supplied the V and J calls. This sample lists more than 300,000 distinct CDR3 sequences; 4.5% to 7% were detected once. The ten largest make up around 8.6% of the sample.

This clonotype was detected only a few times. The clone's antigen remains unknown. No much larger clone exists at a distance of one base, and base qualities are not known. The sequencing here drew on whole blood, taken in connection with sensitization to the hapten diphenylcyclopropenone (DPC). The chain couples TRBV12-3 or TRBV12-4 to TRBJ2-2; TRBD1 fits 9 bases in the junction. This TCR derives from a woman aged 18-29 years with alopecia areata. Some clones in this sample may be carry-over from other donors' samples. The encoded CDR3 is CASSSLGQGTTGELFF. Read as DNA, the sequence is TGTGCCAGCAGTTCCCTCGGACAGGGGACCACCGGGGAGCTGTTTTTT.